Listed here is a single TCR beta chain. Its target is not known. The record originates from a study of shared clonotypes between healthy human individuals. Whole-study results and caveats: Sorted-subset samples were not fully sequenced, rarefaction indicated. The expectation was that sequencing depth would affect clonotype sharing among donors.

Nashville, Tennessee was home to all donors, each a Caucasian adult. Memory CD4+ cells were the fraction left after CD45RA+ naive selection. Method: immunoSEQ multiplex PCR; TCRdb's copy keeps in-frame clones and lacks some. The table has approximately 640,000 clones, roughly 78% seen once. The origin of this receptor is a woman aged 25-40 years in good health. Sequencing input: memory CD4+ T cells sorted from blood. The subset was: CD45RA-negative fraction.

Written as DNA, the CDR3 is TGTGCCAGCAGCTTTAGAGAGGCCTTCGAGCAGTACTTC. It yields the protein CASSFREAFEQYF. The V gene is TRBV7-9, the J gene TRBJ2-7; D not resolved. CDR1 and CDR2 from the germline V gene are SEHNR and FQNEAQ (reference sequence). This CDR3 contains 13 residues. Deletions cut 3 bases from V and 6 bases from J, with 12 bases between.